This T cell receptor beta chain was documented in a study of CD8 T cells in ankylosing spondylitis. With 3 bases removed from V and 5 bases from J, the gap between germline ends came to 13 bases. There are 14 residues in the CDR3. Germline assignment: CDR1 SGHVS and CDR2 FQNEAQ. This clonotype was counted a few times. No antigen is known for it. Study outcomes and limitations: Within peripheral blood, clones linked to disease were CD8+ and relatively rare. Ankylosing spondylitis blood appeared to be characterized by a TCR beta motif of eight or nine highly homologous variants. Before this, some motif variants had been reported in reactive arthritis synovial fluid and blood.

Each CDR3 protein is one row after TCRdb ran MiXCR on the 5' RACE reads. The sample consists of 250,000 to 350,000 distinct CDR3 sequences, 15% to 20% of them appearing once. The clonotype originates from a male donor with ankylosing spondylitis or in good health (not recorded which). The sequenced sample was blood, either unsorted or a sorted T cell fraction (not recorded which). This chain joins TRBV7-8 and TRBJ2-5; maybe TRBD2 (7 bases). CDR3 coding DNA: TGTGCCAGCAGCTTGGGGGGGGCGAAGGAGACCCAGTACTTC. This encodes CASSLGGAKETQYF.